This record covers a single T cell receptor beta chain. The data derive from a study of T cell responses to AZD1222 COVID-19 vaccine. TCRdb keeps only in-frame clones here, not all; method: immunoSEQ multiplex PCR. The data hold about 18,000 clones, with 81% observed a single time. The sample here was peripheral blood, taken 28 days after the second AZD1222 dose. The sequence derives from an adult who received the AZD1222 COVID-19 vaccine.

The CDR3 sequence is CASSSTPRTILNQPQHF. The CDR3 region has the DNA TGTGCCAGCAGTTCTACTCCTCGGACCATTCTTAATCAGCCCCAGCATTTT. The rearrangement links TRBV27 to TRBJ1-5; D is ambiguous. The CDR3 has 17 amino acids. V lost 4 bases to trimming and J lost 4 bases, with 20 bases between them. Germline values: CDR1 MNHEY, CDR2 SMNVEV (reference sequence).